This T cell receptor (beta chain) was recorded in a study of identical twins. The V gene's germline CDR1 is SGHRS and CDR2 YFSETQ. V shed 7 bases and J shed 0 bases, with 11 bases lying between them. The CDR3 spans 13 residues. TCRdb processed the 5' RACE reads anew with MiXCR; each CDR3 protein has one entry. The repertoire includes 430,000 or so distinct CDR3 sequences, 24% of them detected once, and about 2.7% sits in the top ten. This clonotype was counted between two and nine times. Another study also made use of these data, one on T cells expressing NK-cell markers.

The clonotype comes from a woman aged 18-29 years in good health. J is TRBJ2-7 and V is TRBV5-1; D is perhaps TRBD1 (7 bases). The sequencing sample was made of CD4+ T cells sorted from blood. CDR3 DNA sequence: TGCGCCAGCTGGCGGGACAGCTCCTACGAGCAGTACTTC. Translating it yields CASWRDSSYEQYF.